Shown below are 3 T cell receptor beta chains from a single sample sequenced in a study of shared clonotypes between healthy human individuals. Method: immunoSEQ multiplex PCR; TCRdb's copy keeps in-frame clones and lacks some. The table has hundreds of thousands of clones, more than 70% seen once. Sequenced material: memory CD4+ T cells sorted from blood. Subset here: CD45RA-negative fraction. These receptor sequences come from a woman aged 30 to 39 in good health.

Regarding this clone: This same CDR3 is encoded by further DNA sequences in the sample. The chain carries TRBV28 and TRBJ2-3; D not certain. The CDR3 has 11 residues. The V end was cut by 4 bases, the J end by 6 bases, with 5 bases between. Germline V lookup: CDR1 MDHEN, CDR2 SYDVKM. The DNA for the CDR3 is TGTGCCAGCAGTTCAAGGGATACGCAGTATTTT. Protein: CASSSRDTQYF.

The DNA of the CDR3 is TGTGCCAGCAGTTTGTCATCCCAGGGAACCCAGTACTTC. Its protein is CASSLSSQGTQYF. V is TRBV6-5 and J is TRBJ2-5; TRBD1 is a possible D gene (5 bases). The CDR3 sequence is 13 residues long. From germline, CDR1 is MNHEY and CDR2 SVGAGI. The V and J ends lost 4 bases and 8 bases respectively, with 14 bases between them.

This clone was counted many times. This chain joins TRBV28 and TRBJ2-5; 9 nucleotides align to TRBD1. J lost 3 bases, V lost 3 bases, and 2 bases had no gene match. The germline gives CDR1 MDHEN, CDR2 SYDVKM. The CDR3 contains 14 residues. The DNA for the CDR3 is TGTGCCAGCAGTTTTCGGACAGGGGAAGAGACCCAGTACTTC. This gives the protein CASSFRTGEETQYF. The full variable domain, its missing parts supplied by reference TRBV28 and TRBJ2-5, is DVKVTQSSRYLVKRTGEKVFLECVQDMDHENMFWYRQDPGLGLRLIYFSYDVKMKEKGDIPEGYSVSREKKERFSLILESASTNQTSMYLCASSFRTGEETQYFGPGTRLLVL.